The 26 T cell receptor beta chains below come from one sample, sequenced in a study of shared clonotypes between healthy human individuals (dated by TCRdb to about 2020). The library was produced with the immunoSEQ multiplex PCR assay. TCRdb retrieved this table from immuneACCESS and kept in-frame rearrangements only. Not all clones are present; in checked studies, unresolved V genes account for under half, and no reason is known for the remainder. For this sample the table gives roughly 2,000,000 clones, of which roughly 94% were detected only once. The ten largest clonotypes hold under 1.5% of the sample. For the CD8 naive samples, CD45RO-negative cells were positively selected for CCR7, yielding a CD45RA+CCR7+ population from which TemRA cells were excluded. The specimen was naive CD8+ T cells sorted from blood. What the cell subset or site label conveys for this sample: CD45RA+CCR7+. Receptors originate from a man aged 18 to 29 in good health.

The chain carries TRBV2 and TRBJ2-2; D might be TRBD1 or TRBD2, each matching 5 bases. Germline V gives CDR1 SNHLY, CDR2 FYNNEI. Deletions cut 1 base from V and 7 bases from J, with 10 bases between. The CDR3 has 14 amino acids. CDR3 in amino acids: CASSEEFGGGELFF. CDR3 nucleotides: TGTGCCAGCAGTGAAGAATTTGGGGGCGGGGAGCTGTTTTTT.

This clone has a single count. The chain uses TRBV10-3 and TRBJ2-5; no reliable D call. From germline, CDR1 is ENHRY and CDR2 SYGVKD. With 1 base removed from V and 3 bases from J, the gap between germline ends came to 9 bases. This CDR3 is 14 amino acids long. CDR3 sequence reads: CAISEFGIKETQYF. CDR3 nucleotide sequence: TGTGCCATCAGTGAGTTTGGCATTAAAGAGACCCAGTACTTC.

This clone has just a few counts. The chain links TRBV2 to TRBJ1-6; D gene uncertain. V was shortened by 7 bases and J by 14 bases, with 12 bases between the two germline ends. CDR3 length equals 11 residues. Germline-derived CDR1 and CDR2 are SNHLY and FYNNEI. The DNA for the CDR3 is TGTGCCAGCACGGAGGGCGGAGCCCTCCACTTT. It encodes CASTEGGALHF.

The chain recombines TRBV6-9 with TRBJ2-6; the D call may be TRBD1 or TRBD2 (5 bases each). The germline V gene encodes CDR1 MNHGY and CDR2 SVAAGI. The CDR3 is 19 amino acids. The CDR3 DNA reads as TGTGAGACGCCGGGGCCGACGGGAAAGGTGTCCTCTGGGGCCAACGTCCTGACTTTC. It yields the protein CETPGPTGKVSSGANVLTF.

The chain links TRBV19 to TRBJ1-1; 8 nucleotides agree with TRBD1. The CDR3 extends over 19 amino acids. Germline V gene lookup returns CDR1 LNHDA and CDR2 SQIVND (reference sequence). The V segment lost 0 bases and the J segment 4 bases; nucleotides outside the gene matches: 16. The CDR3 loop reads CASSIDPTKRGTGGTEAFF. In DNA, the CDR3 is TGTGCCAGTAGTATAGATCCTACTAAGAGGGGTACAGGGGGCACTGAAGCTTTCTTT.

The rearrangement uses TRBV6-6 and TRBJ2-3, with D unresolved. The germline V gene has CDR1 MNHNY and CDR2 SVGAGI (reference sequence). The ends were cut back, 2 bases at V and 2 bases at J, with 14 bases in the middle. The CDR3 has 16 amino acids. CDR3 sequence: CASSYLRTAATDTQYF. The CDR3 DNA reads TGTGCCAGCAGTTACCTCCGGACCGCTGCCACAGATACGCAGTATTTT.

This clone is a singleton in its sample. V usage is TRBV7-3 and J usage is TRBJ2-1; 10 bases match TRBD1. The V gene's germline CDR1 is SGHTA and CDR2 FQGTGA. Germline trimming cut 5 bases from V and 3 bases from J; bases unmatched to any gene: 10. This CDR3 contains 17 residues. The CDR3 is CASSPGTGVTSYNEQFF. DNA of the CDR3: TGTGCCAGCAGCCCCGGGACAGGGGTTACAAGCTACAATGAGCAGTTCTTC.

This sequence joins TRBV6-6 and TRBJ2-3; 8 bases align to TRBD1. Unmatched junction bases numbered 4, after V lost 0 bases and J lost 2 bases. The CDR3 contains 16 residues. CDR1 and CDR2 from the germline V gene are MNHNY and SVGAGI (reference sequence). CDR3 protein: CASSYSGTGVTDTQYF. The CDR3 coding sequence is TGTGCCAGCAGTTACTCCGGGACAGGAGTCACAGATACGCAGTATTTT.

There are many counts of this clone. This sequence joins TRBV10-3 and TRBJ1-2; D is unresolved. The germline gives CDR1 ENHRY, CDR2 SYGVKD. V was clipped by 6 bases and J by 7 bases, with 15 bases between them. This CDR3 has 13 amino acids. The CDR3 loop reads CAISVGPPRGYTF. CDR3 DNA: TGTGCCATCAGCGTCGGGCCGCCGCGTGGCTACACCTTC.

The chain recombines TRBV27 with TRBJ2-3; D is uncertain. The V and J ends lost 1 base and 1 base respectively, with 9 bases between them. CDR3 length: 15 amino acids. The germline CDR1 and CDR2 sequences are MNHEY and SMNVEV (reference sequence). CDR3 sequence (DNA): TGTGCCAGCAGTTTATTGGTGGCGGGCACAGATACGCAGTATTTT. Translation: CASSLLVAGTDTQYF.

The chain combines TRBV6-5 with TRBJ1-5; D may be TRBD1 (5 bases). CDR1 and CDR2 from the germline V gene are MNHEY and SVGAGI. The V end lost 2 bases, the J end lost 6 bases, and 11 bases lay between the germline ends. This CDR3 is 14 amino acids long. The CDR3 bases are TGTGCCAGCAGTTACCTAGAAGGGGTTCAGCCCCAGCATTTT. It yields the protein CASSYLEGVQPQHF.

This chain joins TRBV2 and TRBJ2-7; TRBD1 matches 10 bases. The germline gives CDR1 SNHLY, CDR2 FYNNEI. The CDR3 extends over 15 amino acids. V lost 6 bases, J lost 6 bases, and 11 bases stayed unmatched. The CDR3 DNA is TGTGCCAGCAGACCCGGCGGGACAGGGGACGCCGAGCAGTACTTC. Its protein product is CASRPGGTGDAEQYF.

V and J are TRBV11-3 and TRBJ1-3; TRBD1 is a possible D gene (5 bases). The V gene's germline CDR1 is SGHNT and CDR2 YENEEA. V lost 5 bases to trimming and J lost 0 bases, with 17 bases between them. The CDR3 covers 17 residues. The CDR3 loop is CASSMGLADISGNTIYF. The CDR3 bases are TGTGCCAGCAGCATGGGACTTGCAGACATCTCTGGAAACACCATATATTTT.

The chain combines TRBV28 with TRBJ2-1; 8 nucleotides align to TRBD1. Germline CDR1 is MDHEN and CDR2 is SYDVKM. V lost 4 bases to trimming and J lost 6 bases; unmatched junction nucleotides: 8. The length of the CDR3 is 15 residues. The CDR3 region has the DNA TGTGCCAGCAGTTCCCCCGGGACAGGCGGCAATGAGCAGTTCTTC. It encodes CASSSPGTGGNEQFF.

The CDR3 DNA is TGTGCCAGTACCCAGCCCCGGGAGAACACTGAAGCTTTCTTT. Its protein is CASTQPRENTEAFF. This chain connects TRBV19 to TRBJ1-1; no definite D call. The germline CDR1 and CDR2 sequences are LNHDA and SQIVND (reference sequence). V lost 7 bases to trimming and J lost 1 base, with 13 bases between them. This CDR3 spans 14 amino acids.

CDR3 sequence (DNA): TGCGCCAGCAGTATGACAGACCAACCCCACGCTAACTATGGCTACACCTTC. It translates to CASSMTDQPHANYGYTF. This sequence joins TRBV5-1 and TRBJ1-2, with D possibly TRBD1 on 5 matching bases. Germline assignment: CDR1 SGHRS and CDR2 YFSETQ. V lost 5 bases and J lost 0, with 20 bases in between. CDR3 length equals 17 residues.

J is TRBJ2-1 and V is TRBV5-6; 8 nucleotides match TRBD1. V gave up 0 bases and J gave up 0 bases; unmatched junction bases: 5. The germline gives CDR1 SGHDT, CDR2 YYEEEE. This CDR3 region has 17 residues. The CDR3 protein is CASSLEGQDYSYNEQFF. CDR3 DNA sequence: TGTGCCAGCAGCTTGGAGGGACAGGATTACTCCTACAATGAGCAGTTCTTC.

This clone was detected only once. This chain links TRBV28 with TRBJ2-3; 11 bases are shared with TRBD2. This CDR3 comprises 16 residues. Germline V gene data show CDR1 as MDHEN and CDR2 as SYDVKM. Trimming took 4 bases from V and 1 from J; bases not matched to a gene: 4. The CDR3 protein is CASSSDSGGGTDTQYF. CDR3 nucleotides: TGTGCCAGCAGTTCAGATAGCGGGGGGGGCACAGATACGCAGTATTTT.

The chain links TRBV5-6 to TRBJ2-7, with D tentatively TRBD1 or TRBD2 (5 bases each). The CDR3 totals 11 residues. The germline V and J ends were trimmed by 5 bases and 6 bases, with 9 bases remaining between them. Germline lookup yields CDR1 SGHDT and CDR2 YYEEEE. CDR3 bases: TGTGCCAGCAGTCAGGGAGCCGAGCAGTACTTC. Translated: CASSQGAEQYF.

The chain has TRBV9 and TRBJ2-1; 7 bases line up with TRBD1. The CDR3 contains 16 residues. The V gene end was trimmed by 3 bases and the J gene end by 3 bases; junction bases not matched to a gene: 9. The germline V gene has CDR1 SGDLS and CDR2 YYNGEE. CDR3 bases: TGTGCCAGCAGCGCCCCGGGACAGATGGACTACAATGAGCAGTTCTTC. Translated: CASSAPGQMDYNEQFF.

This clone was seen once. CDR3 loop: CASSDDSYEQYF. CDR3 DNA sequence: TGCGCCAGCAGTGATGATTCCTACGAGCAGTACTTC. This chain links TRBV4-1 with TRBJ2-7; D remains unclear. Germline CDR1 MGHRA, CDR2 YSYEKL. The CDR3 totals 12 residues. V gave up 6 bases and J gave up 1 base, with 7 bases separating them.

The DNA for the CDR3 is TGCGCCAGCAGCCAAGCTACTTCTGGGACTAGCGGGAGCAATGAGCAGTTCTTC. Its translation is CASSQATSGTSGSNEQFF. This chain joins TRBV4-1 and TRBJ2-1; the match to TRBD2 covers 14 bases. This CDR3 region has 18 residues. After removal of 1 base from V and 6 bases from J, the junction contained 8 bases not matched to a gene. Germline V lookup: CDR1 MGHRA, CDR2 YSYEKL.

Remarks on this clone: The same CDR3 can be traced to other DNA sequences in this sample. V and J are TRBV19 and TRBJ2-7; 9 bases fit TRBD1. Trimming removed 3 bases from V and 3 bases from J; junction bases left unmatched: 3. This CDR3 is built from 14 residues. Germline V gene lookup returns CDR1 LNHDA and CDR2 SQIVND (reference sequence). CDR3 coding DNA: TGTGCCAGTAGTATGGGACAGGGTATCTACGAGCAGTACTTC. It encodes CASSMGQGIYEQYF.

The chain joins TRBV5-4 to TRBJ1-2; D ambiguous. This CDR3 region has 12 residues. CDR1 is SGHNT and CDR2 is YYREEE in the germline V gene (reference sequence). V was shortened by 7 bases and J by 4 bases, with 11 bases between the two germline ends. The CDR3 loop is CASFEGSYGYTF. In DNA, the CDR3 is TGTGCCAGCTTTGAAGGGTCCTATGGCTACACCTTC. Full variable domain (outside the CDR3, taken from reference TRBV5-4 and TRBJ1-2): ETGVTQSPTHLIKTRGQQVTLRCSSQSGHNTVSWYQQALGQGPQFIFQYYREEENGRGNFPPRFSGLQFPNYSSELNVNALELDDSALYLCASFEGSYGYTFGSGTRLTVV.

This chain uses TRBV18 with TRBJ1-2, with 8 bases lining up with TRBD1. J lost 1 base, V lost 2 bases, and 9 bases had no gene match. CDR1 and CDR2 (germline): KGHSH, LQKENI. There are 17 residues in the CDR3. CDR3 in DNA: TGTGCCAGCTCACCAACCCGGGACAGGACATTTAACTATGGCTACACCTTC. It specifies CASSPTRDRTFNYGYTF.

This rearrangement joins TRBV7-8 to TRBJ2-7; possibly TRBD2 for D (5 bases). Germline values: CDR1 SGHVS, CDR2 FQNEAQ. The CDR3 extends over 11 amino acids. V shed 9 bases and J shed 4 bases, with 10 bases lying between them. The CDR3 DNA follows: TGTGCCAGGCCGGGAAAATACGAGCAGTACTTC. It codes for CARPGKYEQYF.